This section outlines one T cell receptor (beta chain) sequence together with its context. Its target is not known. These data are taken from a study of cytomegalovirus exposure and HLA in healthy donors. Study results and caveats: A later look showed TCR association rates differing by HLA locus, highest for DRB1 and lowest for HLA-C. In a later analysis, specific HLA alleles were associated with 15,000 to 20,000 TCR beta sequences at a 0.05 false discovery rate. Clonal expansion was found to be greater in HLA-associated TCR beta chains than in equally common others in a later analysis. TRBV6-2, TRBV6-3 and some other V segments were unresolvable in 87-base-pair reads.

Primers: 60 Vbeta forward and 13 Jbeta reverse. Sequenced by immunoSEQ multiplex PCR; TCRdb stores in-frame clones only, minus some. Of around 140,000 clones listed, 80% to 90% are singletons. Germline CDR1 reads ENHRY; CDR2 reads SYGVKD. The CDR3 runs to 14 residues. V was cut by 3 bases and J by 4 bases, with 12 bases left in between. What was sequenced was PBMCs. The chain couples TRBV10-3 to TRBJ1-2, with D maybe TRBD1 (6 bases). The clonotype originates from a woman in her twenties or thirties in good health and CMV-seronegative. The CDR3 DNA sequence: TGTGCCATCAGTGATTGGACAGCCTTCTATGGCTACACCTTC. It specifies CAISDWTAFYGYTF.